The T cell receptor beta chain described here comes from a study of blood T cells in healthy people across ages. A sample-barcoded 5' primer and a J-beta primer mix were used in a second PCR of about 7 to 12 cycles. One entry per CDR3 protein results from TCRdb running MiXCR on the 5' RACE reads. The sample has hundreds of thousands of distinct CDR3 sequences; approximately 53% are singletons. This CDR3 contains 13 residues. Germline V gene lookup returns CDR1 ENHRY and CDR2 SYGVKD. After removal of 11 bases from V and 7 bases from J, the junction contained 10 bases not matched to a gene. This rearrangement joins TRBV10-3 to TRBJ2-1, with 8 bases fitting TRBD2. The sequencing input was blood. The sequence was collected from a man in his forties in good health. The CDR3 nucleotides read TGTGCCTCGATAGCGGGATCGAGTAATGAGCAGTTCTTC. Translation gives CASIAGSSNEQFF.